The rows below give T cell receptor beta chains drawn from one sample of a study of cytomegalovirus exposure and HLA in healthy donors. Only in-frame clones appear in the TCRdb table, and some are missing; sequencing was by immunoSEQ multiplex PCR. The sample comprises approximately 110,000 clones, approximately 70% of which are singletons, and 3.5% to 4% rests with the top ten. Sequenced: PBMCs. The receptors derive from a young man in good health and CMV-seropositive. CDR3s include the opening cysteine and the closing phenylalanine or tryptophan. A D gene is named only where the DNA matches it firmly. Some rows have no size entry. The others give once, few or many, or a class for an expanded clone.

>NA|NA|TRBV7-2|13|TRBJ2-7
TGTGCCAGCAGCTCCACAGGGAATTACGAGCAGTACTTC
CASSSTGNYEQYF
>few|NA|TRBV7-9|15|TRBJ2-7
TGTGCCAGCAGCTTAGTGGGGGAGGCGTCTTACGAGCAGTACTTC
CASSLVGEASYEQYF
>NA|NA|TRBV7-7|15|TRBJ2-3
TGTGCTAGCAGCGCAACCGGGACTGCAACAGATACGCAGTATTTT
CASSATGTATDTQYF
>few|TRBD1|TRBV10-3|12|TRBJ1-2
TGTGCCATCAGCGGGACAGTCACGGGCTACACCTTC
CAISGTVTGYTF
>many|NA|TRBV19|12|TRBJ1-5
TGTGCCAGTAGTCAAATGTTCCAGCCCCAGCATTTT
CASSQMFQPQHF
>NA|NA|TRBV5-1|14|TRBJ1-2
TGCGCCAGCAGCTTGGGAACAGGGACCTATGGCTACACCTTC
CASSLGTGTYGYTF
>NA|NA|TRBV5-1|12|TRBJ2-7
TGCGCCAGCAGCTGGGGGACACTCGAGCAGTACTTC
CASSWGTLEQYF
>once|NA|TRBV19|15|TRBJ2-3
TGTGCCAGTAGTATAGGTCACTATGTCACAGATACGCAGTATTTT
CASSIGHYVTDTQYF
>NA|TRBD1|TRBV7-8|17|TRBJ1-1
TGTGCCAGCAGCCTAGAGGCCAGGGGGGTATTGAACACTGAAGCTTTCTTT
CASSLEARGVLNTEAFF
>few|NA|TRBV11-2|13|TRBJ1-6
TGTGCCAGCAGCTCGAGAGGTGATTCACCCCTCCACTTT
CASSSRGDSPLHF
>NA|NA|TRBV18|16|TRBJ1-1
TGTGCCAGCTCACCACAACCACTATCAGTGAACACTGAAGCTTTCTTT
CASSPQPLSVNTEAFF
>few|NA|TRBV30|17|TRBJ2-7
TGTGCCTGGAGTGTCGGTAGGGGGTCCCTATGGTGGTACGAGCAGTACTTC
CAWSVGRGSLWWYEQYF
>NA|TRBD2|TRBV9|22|TRBJ2-3
TGTGCCAGCAGCGGCTCGAGACCCGGCCAGGGTGGGACTAGCGGACACACAGATACGCAGTATTTT
CASSGSRPGQGGTSGHTDTQYF
>few|TRBD2|TRBV19|15|TRBJ2-3
TGTGCCAGTAGTATATGGGGGACTAGCGGGGATGAGCAGTATTTT
CASSIWGTSGDEQYF
>NA|NA|TRBV10-3|12|TRBJ2-7
TGTGCCGTCTCCCTTCAGGGCTACGAGCAGTACTTC
CAVSLQGYEQYF
>NA|TRBD1|TRBV27|15|TRBJ1-2
TGTGCCAGCAGTGAGCTAACAGGGGTAAACTATGGCTACACCTTC
CASSELTGVNYGYTF
>NA|NA|TRBV19|15|TRBJ1-1
TGTGCCAGTAGTACCCGGGAATTGGTGAACACTGAAGCTTTCTTT
CASSTRELVNTEAFF
>few|TRBD2|TRBV29-1|16|TRBJ2-1
TGCAGCGTTCCCCTAAGCGGGGAGGGTTCCTACAATGAGCAGTTCTTC
CSVPLSGEGSYNEQFF
>few|NA|TRBV7-9|14|TRBJ2-7
TGTGCCAGCAGCGCGGGGACCGAGACCCACGAGCAGTACTTC
CASSAGTETHEQYF
>NA|NA|TRBV6-6|16|TRBJ1-6
TGTGCCAGCAGTTACTCGAGTAGAAACTATAATTCACCCCTCCACTTT
CASSYSSRNYNSPLHF
>NA|TRBD1|TRBV19|13|TRBJ2-7
TGTGCCAGTAGAGATACAGGGGCCGGCGAGCAGTACTTC
CASRDTGAGEQYF
>few|NA|TRBV5-1|13|TRBJ2-2
TGCGCCAGCAGCTTGGCTCCTACCGGGGAGCTGTTTTTT
CASSLAPTGELFF
>NA|NA|TRBV27|15|TRBJ1-1
TGTGCCAGCAGTTTATCGGGCCACCTGAACACTGAAGCTTTCTTT
CASSLSGHLNTEAFF
>once|TRBD1|TRBV7-9|14|TRBJ1-4
TGTGCCAGCAGCTCGGGAGGGGGCAGTGAAAAACTGTTTTTT
CASSSGGGSEKLFF
>NA|NA|TRBV6-5|13|TRBJ2-7
TGTGCCAGCACTTCGGACAGACCCTACGAGCAGTACTTC
CASTSDRPYEQYF
>NA|TRBD2|TRBV7-2|15|TRBJ2-7
TGTGCCAGCAGCTCGAAAACTAGCGGGGGGGCACAGCAGTACTTC
CASSSKTSGGAQQYF
>NA|NA|TRBV2|13|TRBJ2-3
TGTGCCAGCAACCCCCAGGGCACAGATACGCAGTATTTT
CASNPQGTDTQYF
>few|NA|TRBV9|15|TRBJ2-1
TGTGCCAGCAGCGTAGACGGGGGCTCCTACAATGAGCAGTTCTTC
CASSVDGGSYNEQFF
>once|NA|TRBV14|13|TRBJ1-1
TGTGCCAGCAGCCAGAGTAGAAACACTGAAGCTTTCTTT
CASSQSRNTEAFF
>NA|NA|TRBV28|13|TRBJ1-1
TGTGCCAGCACGAGGGGGGGAGACACTGAAGCTTTCTTT
CASTRGGDTEAFF
>NA|NA|TRBV2|14|TRBJ2-7
TGTGCCAGCAGCCACTTAGACAGTTACTACGAGCAGTACTTC
CASSHLDSYYEQYF
>NA|NA|TRBV19|13|TRBJ2-5
TGTGCCTCCCGACAGGTCCCCCAAGAGACCCAGTACTTC
CASRQVPQETQYF
>NA|TRBD2|TRBV30|15|TRBJ2-1
TGTGCCTGGAGTTTAAGCGGGGGCCTCTACAATGAGCAGTTCTTC
CAWSLSGGLYNEQFF
>NA|TRBD2|TRBV5-1|17|TRBJ2-5
TGCGCCAGCAGCTTCCGCCACTCAACGGGGGGTCTGGAGACCCAGTACTTC
CASSFRHSTGGLETQYF
>NA|NA|TRBV5-1|13|TRBJ1-3
TGCGCCAGCAGCTTGGAGACAGGAAACACCATATATTTT
CASSLETGNTIYF
>NA|NA|TRBV7-3|14|TRBJ2-1
TGTGCCAGCAGCTTAAGTGGGGCCACCGATGAGCAGTTCTTC
CASSLSGATDEQFF
>few|TRBD1|TRBV6-6|14|TRBJ1-1
TGTGCCAGCAGAAGCGACAGGGTTGATTCTGAAGCTTTCTTT
CASRSDRVDSEAFF
>NA|TRBD1|TRBV6-5|15|TRBJ2-1
TGTGCCAGCAGTTCCCCCGGGACAGGGCATTCTGAGCAGTTCTTC
CASSSPGTGHSEQFF
>NA|NA|TRBV7-2|16|TRBJ1-6
TGTGCCAGCAGCCGGGGAGGGGCGGGGTATAATTCACCCCTCCACTTT
CASSRGGAGYNSPLHF
>NA|NA|TRBV7-9|12|TRBJ2-7
TGTGCCAGCAGCTTAGTAGCGTACGAGCAGTACTTC
CASSLVAYEQYF
>once|NA|TRBV7-8|14|TRBJ1-1
TGTGCCAGCAGCTTAGTGATAGGGGATACTGAAGCTTTCTTT
CASSLVIGDTEAFF
>NA|TRBD1|TRBV7-9|12|TRBJ1-4
TGTTCCAGCAGCTTACAGGGGGAAAAACTGTTTTTT
CSSSLQGEKLFF
>NA|NA|TRBV10-1|12|TRBJ2-5
TGCGCCAGACCGGACAGACAAGAGACCCAGTACTTC
CARPDRQETQYF
>NA|NA|TRBV18|14|TRBJ2-2
TGTGCCAGCCCCGACTCTAGGGGAACCGGGGAGCTGTTTTTT
CASPDSRGTGELFF
>NA|NA|TRBV7-6|14|TRBJ1-5
TGTGCCAGCACCTCGACTCCCGCGGCTCAGCCCCAGCATTTT
CASTSTPAAQPQHF
>NA|NA|TRBV6-1|14|TRBJ2-3
TGTGCCAGCATGGAGGAGGGAACCACAGATACGCAGTATTTT
CASMEEGTTDTQYF
>NA|NA|TRBV28|15|TRBJ1-3
TGTGCCAGCCTCGACGGGTCGAATGGTGGAAACACCATATATTTT
CASLDGSNGGNTIYF
>once|TRBD1|TRBV30|13|TRBJ2-7
TGTGCCGGAGGGACAGGGTTGGCCTACGAGCAGTACTTC
CAGGTGLAYEQYF
>few|NA|TRBV27|14|TRBJ2-2
TGTGCCAGCAGCCAAGGGGGGGTTGACGGGGAGCTGTTTTTT
CASSQGGVDGELFF
>NA|TRBD1|TRBV6-6|16|TRBJ2-1
TGTGCCAGCAGTCCACCAAGGGACAGGGGTTCCCATGAGCAGTTCTTC
CASSPPRDRGSHEQFF
>NA|NA|TRBV6-5|14|TRBJ1-5
TGTGCCAGCAGCTCCGGCGGGCTATTGGGGCCCCAGCATTTT
CASSSGGLLGPQHF
>NA|TRBD1|TRBV7-6|15|TRBJ1-6
TGTGCCAGCAGCTTAGCGGGACAGGGGTATTCACCCCTCCACTTT
CASSLAGQGYSPLHF
>NA|TRBD2|TRBV2|15|TRBJ2-3
TGTGCCAGCAGTGCAGAAGCGGGGGTGGCAGATACGCAGTATTTT
CASSAEAGVADTQYF
>few|TRBD2|TRBV5-1|17|TRBJ2-3
TGCGCCAGCAGCTGGGGGGGAACTAGCATTAACACAGATACGCAGTATTTT
CASSWGGTSINTDTQYF
>few|NA|TRBV2|13|TRBJ1-2
TGTGCCAGCAGTGAACGGGGGTCGCATGGCTACACCTTC
CASSERGSHGYTF
>NA|NA|TRBV6-1|13|TRBJ1-2
TGTGCCAGCAGAACGGGTGGTGCTGGGGGCTACACCTTC
CASRTGGAGGYTF
>NA|NA|TRBV7-9|12|TRBJ2-7
TGTGCCAGCAGCGTCTTAATCTACGAGCAGTACTTC
CASSVLIYEQYF
>NA|TRBD2|TRBV7-9|15|TRBJ2-7
TGTGCCAGCAGCCCGACTAGCGGGGAGCCCTACGAGCAGTACTTC
CASSPTSGEPYEQYF
>few|TRBD1|TRBV4-2|18|TRBJ2-2
TGTGCCAGCAGCCAAGGCATACCGGGACAGGGGGCCTCCGGGGAGCTGTTTTTT
CASSQGIPGQGASGELFF
>few|NA|TRBV18|13|TRBJ1-4
TGTGCCAGCTCGGGGGGAGTTAATGAAAAACTGTTTTTT
CASSGGVNEKLFF